The rows below give T cell receptor beta chains drawn from one sample of a study of shared clonotypes between healthy human individuals. This table comes from immunoSEQ multiplex PCR, and its TCRdb copy is limited to in-frame clones, with some not included. Of about a million clones listed, over 75% are singletons. Sequenced input: memory CD4+ T cells sorted from blood. These receptors all come from a young man in good health. CDR3s leave out the opening cysteine and the closing phenylalanine or tryptophan.

j_call	v_call	cdr3_aa
TRBJ2-1	TRBV7-6	ASSSTGGTGANEQF
TRBJ2-7	TRBV4-1	ASSLGGGFSSYEQY
TRBJ2-3	TRBV10-3	AIRLAPSTDTQY
TRBJ1-4	TRBV9	ASSLRSGQGNEKLF
TRBJ2-1	TRBV6-1	ASSESLWGSYNEQF
TRBJ2-1	TRBV15	ATSREGWASGSSYNEQF
TRBJ2-1	TRBV5-4	ASSQPWTGSSYNEQF
TRBJ2-1	TRBV5-1	ASSLFMGGSTSSYNEQF
TRBJ2-7	TRBV9	ASSVFGTGDAGQY
TRBJ1-2	TRBV5-6	ASSFFGQSYGYT
TRBJ2-2	TRBV4-1	ASSPIETSSTGELF
TRBJ2-3	TRBV30	AWGGRDTQY
TRBJ2-5	TRBV11-2	ASSFVQGSETQY
TRBJ2-5	TRBV10-3	AISSGQGETQY
TRBJ2-3	TRBV30	AWKGEDTQY
TRBJ2-1	TRBV4-1	ASSQAGQGAGEQF
TRBJ2-5	TRBV4-1	ASSPGPTGTETQY
TRBJ1-1	TRBV2	ASSDPRTGWNTEAF
TRBJ1-6	TRBV2	ASSERGGHNSPLH
TRBJ2-5	TRBV5-4	ASSLWGGGETQY
TRBJ2-5	TRBV15	ATSSAGHQETQY
TRBJ1-1	TRBV6-1	ASSEALKGTGGEDTEAF
TRBJ2-1	TRBV29-1	SVGTPGNEQF